The TCR beta chain described here comes from a study of T cells in Graves' hyperthyroidism and ophthalmopathy. General study findings and limits: A model built on 13 V-J features separated ophthalmopathy from stable hyperthyroidism. Onset of ophthalmopathy came a median roughly 6 months after the model predicted it. The blood repertoire included most of the expanded thyroid clonotypes above 0.001.

Germline V lookup: CDR1 SGHKS, CDR2 YYEKEE (reference sequence). V lost 3 bases and J lost 3, with 22 bases in between. This CDR3 has 17 residues. Orbital computed tomography, thyroid ultrasound, serum thyroxine and TRAb, and clinical symptoms together informed the diagnoses. The source material, RNA transcripts, was used to amplify TCR beta CDR3 regions. The primer set for the first-round RT-PCR of the TCR CDR3 was HTBI. TCRdb redid the calling of the multiplex PCR reads with MiXCR, one entry per CDR3 protein. Among hundreds of thousands of distinct CDR3 sequences listed, roughly 45% were seen once. With regard to this clonotype: Antigen: not known.

The rearrangement links TRBV5-5 to TRBJ2-7, with D perhaps assigned TRBD1 or TRBD2 (6 bases each). The source material was peripheral blood or thyroid tissue (not recorded which). This receptor was taken from an adult man with Graves' disease, either hyperthyroidism or ophthalmopathy (not recorded which). DNA of the CDR3: TGTGCCAGCAGCTCCAGACTCCCGGAAGGGGGAGGCTACGAGCAGTACTTC. Protein product: CASSSRLPEGGGYEQYF.